A single sample gave rise to the 28 T cell receptor beta chains below, sequenced in a study of PD-L1 blockade in urothelial cancer. Produced via immunoSEQ multiplex PCR; TCRdb's table is partial and in-frame only. The data show roughly 84,000 clones, 82% seen once. Sequenced here: PBMCs, sampled around atezolizumab (anti-PD-L1) treatment. These receptors originate from a man between 65 and 85 years old with urothelial cancer.

V is TRBV6-6 and J is TRBJ1-2, with D tentatively TRBD1 (5 bases). The CDR3 sequence is 15 residues long. The V gene lost 5 bases and the J gene lost 3 bases, with 16 bases spanning the gap. In germline, CDR1 is MNHNY, CDR2 SVGAGI (reference sequence). Here the CDR3 DNA reads TGTGCCAGCAGTCCCGCTAATCTAGGGGACTATGGCTACACCTTC. Protein product: CASSPANLGDYGYTF.

This clone came up once. J is TRBJ2-7 and V is TRBV10-3; D not certain. Trimming removed 3 bases from V and 4 bases from J, with 10 bases in between. This CDR3 region has 13 residues. In germline, CDR1 is ENHRY, CDR2 SYGVKD. CDR3 amino acids: CAISDRGGYEQYF. As DNA, the CDR3 is TGTGCCATCAGTGACCGCGGTGGATACGAGCAGTACTTC.

The chain couples TRBV10-3 to TRBJ2-2, with 10 nucleotides matching TRBD2. J gave up 1 base and V 4 bases, and 9 bases lay outside the gene matches. The CDR3 is 18 amino acids. CDR1 ENHRY and CDR2 SYGVKD come from the germline V gene. CDR3 nucleotide sequence: TGTGCCATCAGTGGAAGGGCTAGCGGGGGCCTGAACACCGGGGAGCTGTTTTTT. It translates to CAISGRASGGLNTGELFF.

This clone appeared once. The chain carries TRBV7-3 and TRBJ2-1; TRBD2 aligns across 11 bases. This CDR3 has 15 residues. Germline V lookup: CDR1 SGHTA, CDR2 FQGTGA. Trimming at V came to 2 bases and at J to 9 bases, leaving 6 bases not matched to a gene. The DNA of the CDR3 is TGTGCCAGCAGCTTACTACTAGCGGGAGTATCTGAGCAGTTCTTC. Translating gives CASSLLLAGVSEQFF. The variable domain in full, completed from reference TRBV7-3 and TRBJ2-1, reads GAGVSQTPSNKVTEKGKYVELRCDPISGHTALYWYRQSLGQGPEFLIYFQGTGAADDSGLPNDRFFAVRPEGSVSTLKIQRTERGDSAVYLCASSLLLAGVSEQFFGPGTRLTVL.

This sequence joins TRBV7-9 and TRBJ1-6; no clear D. The CDR3 spans 15 residues. The V gene's germline CDR1 is SEHNR and CDR2 FQNEAQ (reference sequence). With 2 bases removed from V and 5 bases from J, the gap between germline ends came to 10 bases. DNA of the CDR3: TGTGCCAGCAGCTTACGGGTCATGGATAATTCACCCCTCCACTTT. Its protein product is CASSLRVMDNSPLHF.

The rearrangement joins TRBV5-4 to TRBJ1-1; D possibly corresponds to TRBD1 (5 bases). The CDR3 sequence is 15 residues long. From germline, CDR1 is SGHNT and CDR2 YYREEE (reference sequence). The V end was cut by 0 bases, the J end by 1 base, with 10 bases between. CDR3 residues: CASSLGPGGNTEAFF. DNA of the CDR3: TGTGCCAGCAGCTTGGGGCCGGGGGGGAACACTGAAGCTTTCTTT.

V usage is TRBV30 and J usage is TRBJ2-5; 8 bases map to TRBD2. After removal of 2 bases from V and 2 bases from J, the junction contained 4 bases not matched to a gene. The CDR3 spans 14 residues. In germline, CDR1 is GTSNPN, CDR2 SVGIG (reference sequence). In DNA, the CDR3 is TGTGCCTGGAGTCCTAGCGGGTCACAAGAGACCCAGTACTTC. Protein product: CAWSPSGSQETQYF. Full variable domain (rest looked up from reference TRBV30 and TRBJ2-5): SQTIHQWPATLVQPVGSPLSLECTVEGTSNPNLYWYRQAAGRGLQLLFYSVGIGQISSEVPQNLSASRPQDRQFILSSKKLLLSDSGFYLCAWSPSGSQETQYFGPGTRLLVL.

CDR3 sequence (DNA): TGCGCCAGCAGCTTGGTAGGAGTGGCCTACGAGCAGTACTTC. It specifies CASSLVGVAYEQYF. This chain links TRBV5-1 with TRBJ2-7; D gene unclear. The V end was cut by 0 bases, the J end by 2 bases, with 9 bases between. The CDR3 length is 14 residues. Germline CDR1 and CDR2: SGHRS and YFSETQ.

The rearrangement links TRBV7-9 to TRBJ2-2; a possible D gene is TRBD1 (5 bases). Trimming removed 0 bases at V and 3 bases at J, with 11 bases between. The CDR3 has 16 residues. CDR1 and CDR2 (germline): SEHNR, FQNEAQ (reference sequence). CDR3 in amino acids: CASSLASRAHTGELFF. The CDR3 DNA is TGTGCCAGCAGCTTAGCTTCCAGGGCCCACACCGGGGAGCTGTTTTTT.

J is TRBJ2-3 and V is TRBV5-1; 9 nucleotides line up with TRBD1. The germline V gene has CDR1 SGHRS and CDR2 YFSETQ. The V segment lost 3 bases and the J segment 6 bases; nucleotides outside the gene matches: 8. The CDR3 runs to 15 residues. CDR3 amino acids: CASSSGQGLYDTQYF. The CDR3, as DNA: TGCGCCAGCAGCTCCGGACAGGGGCTGTATGATACGCAGTATTTT.

This chain links TRBV18 with TRBJ1-2; D may be TRBD1 (5 bases). CDR3 length: 16 residues. Germline V lookup: CDR1 KGHSH, CDR2 LQKENI. Trimming removed 6 bases from V and 4 bases from J, with 21 bases in between. The CDR3: CASSDQGVRKTYGYTF. The CDR3 region has the DNA TGTGCCAGCTCCGACCAAGGGGTACGGAAGACCTATGGCTACACCTTC.

The chain employs TRBV7-2 and TRBJ2-1; TRBD1 agrees at 9 bases. Trimming cost V 5 bases and J 8 bases; bases outside gene matches: 10. The CDR3 has 15 amino acids. CDR1 SGHTA and CDR2 FQGNSA come from the germline V gene. This chain's CDR3 is CASSKDRGGGDEQFF. CDR3 coding DNA: TGTGCCAGCAGCAAGGACAGGGGAGGGGGCGATGAGCAGTTCTTC.

In its sample, this clone was seen a few times. The rearrangement joins TRBV7-9 to TRBJ1-4, with a possible D match to TRBD1 (6 bases). CDR3 size: 13 residues. The ends were cut back, 3 bases at V and 8 bases at J, with 10 bases in the middle. Germline V lookup: CDR1 SEHNR, CDR2 FQNEAQ (reference sequence). The CDR3 is CASSFNRAEKLFF. The CDR3 nucleotides are TGTGCCAGCAGCTTCAACAGGGCCGAAAAACTGTTTTTT.

This chain links TRBV21-1 with TRBJ1-1; the D segment call TRBD1 is taken from the table without a DNA check. TRBV21-1 counts as a pseudogene. The CDR3 runs to 14 residues. The CDR3 protein is CASSKNRVETEAFF. The CDR3 DNA reads as TGTGCCAGCAGCAAAAACAGGGTTGAGACTGAAGCTTTCTTT.

CDR3 DNA sequence: TGTGCCAGCAGCTCCTACTTACAGGGGCCGAACACTGAAGCTTTCTTT. The encoded protein is CASSSYLQGPNTEAFF. The V call is TRBV7-9, the J call TRBJ1-1; 7 nucleotides agree with TRBD1. V shed 4 bases, J shed 1 base, and the junction held 9 bases outside the gene matches. Germline assignment: CDR1 SEHNR and CDR2 FQNEAQ (reference sequence). This CDR3 has 16 residues.

This chain joins TRBV5-1 and TRBJ1-1, with 10 bases fitting TRBD1. Germline CDR1 is SGHRS and CDR2 is YFSETQ. The CDR3 covers 15 residues. V was clipped by 3 bases and J by 4 bases; unmatched bases: 6. The DNA for the CDR3 is TGCGCCAGCAGCTGGGGGACAGGGGAGGGCACTGAAGCTTTCTTT. This sequence encodes CASSWGTGEGTEAFF.

The chain combines TRBV5-1 with TRBJ1-2, with a possible D match to TRBD1 (6 bases). V lost 0 bases, J lost 7 bases, and 16 bases lay in between. This CDR3 contains 15 residues. The germline gives CDR1 SGHRS, CDR2 YFSETQ. The CDR3 DNA reads TGCGCCAGCAGCTTGGGGCAGGGGATGAGTAGTGGCTACACCTTC. This gives the protein CASSLGQGMSSGYTF.

The chain employs TRBV7-2 and TRBJ1-3; no clear D gene. Trimming pared 1 base from V and 0 bases from J, leaving 7 bases between. The CDR3 totals 15 residues. Germline-derived CDR1 and CDR2 are SGHTA and FQGNSA. The CDR3 sequence is CASSLDSVSGNTIYF. The CDR3 region has the DNA TGTGCCAGCAGCTTAGATTCCGTCTCTGGAAACACCATATATTTT.

CDR3 protein: CASTPGAATANEKLFF. The CDR3 coding sequence is TGTGCCAGCACCCCCGGCGCGGCGACGGCTAATGAAAAACTGTTTTTT. V gene TRBV9 combines with J gene TRBJ1-4; D gene unclear. The CDR3 extends over 16 amino acids. The V end was cut by 6 bases, the J end by 3 bases, with 18 bases between. Looked up from germline, CDR1 is SGDLS and CDR2 is YYNGEE.

This rearrangement joins TRBV29-1 to TRBJ2-3; TRBD2 agrees at 8 bases. CDR3 length equals 13 residues. V gave up 7 bases and J gave up 4 bases; unmatched junction bases: 7. Germline V gene sequence: CDR1 SQVTM, CDR2 ANQGSEA. The CDR3 region has the DNA TGCAGCGGGTTAGCGGGGCCTTCAGATACGCAGTATTTT. The encoded protein is CSGLAGPSDTQYF.

The V call is TRBV29-1, the J call TRBJ2-3; 9 nucleotides match TRBD2. The V gene's germline CDR1 is SQVTM and CDR2 ANQGSEA. The CDR3 is made up of 15 amino acids. V lost 2 bases, J lost 4 bases, and 7 bases stayed unmatched. The CDR3 loop is CSVERRGGRADTQYF. Here the CDR3 DNA reads TGCAGCGTTGAAAGGCGGGGGGGCCGGGCAGATACGCAGTATTTT.

The chain recombines TRBV5-5 with TRBJ1-4; TRBD1 matches 10 bases. The CDR3 runs 16 residues. Germline values: CDR1 SGHKS, CDR2 YYEKEE (reference sequence). After removal of 4 bases from V and 8 bases from J, the junction contained 11 bases not matched to a gene. CDR3 residues: CASSTESGTGVEKLFF. The CDR3 nucleotides are TGTGCCAGCAGCACGGAGTCCGGGACAGGGGTCGAAAAACTGTTTTTT.

The gene calls are TRBV12-5 and TRBJ1-1; no reliable D call. The CDR3 runs 15 residues. V lost 2 bases to trimming and J lost 2 bases, with 12 bases between them. Germline loops: CDR1 LGHNT, CDR2 FRNRAP. CDR3: CASGLHRDLNTEAFF. In DNA, the CDR3 is TGTGCTAGTGGTTTGCACCGGGATCTTAACACTGAAGCTTTCTTT.

This clone appeared many times. V and J are TRBV28 and TRBJ1-5, with a weak D call TRBD1 (5 bases). CDR3 length: 14 residues. Trimming removed 8 bases from V and 0 bases from J, with 11 bases in between. The germline CDR1 and CDR2 sequences are MDHEN and SYDVKM. CDR3 coding DNA: TGTGCCAGCCAAACAGGAGCTAGCAATCAGCCCCAGCATTTT. Its protein product is CASQTGASNQPQHF.

The chain is built from TRBV9 and TRBJ2-1; 11 nucleotides match TRBD2. V shed 0 bases and J 8 bases; nucleotides not matched to a gene: 16. Germline-derived CDR1 and CDR2 are SGDLS and YYNGEE. CDR3 size: 19 residues. Here the CDR3 reads CASSVEPWATSGSRDEQFF. CDR3 coding DNA: TGTGCCAGCAGCGTAGAGCCCTGGGCTACTAGCGGGAGTAGGGATGAGCAGTTCTTC.

The chain uses TRBV7-3 and TRBJ2-5; TRBD2 aligns across 12 bases. The CDR3 extends over 17 amino acids. Germline V gene lookup returns CDR1 SGHTA and CDR2 FQGTGA. The V and J ends lost 1 base and 3 bases, in that order; junction bases with no gene match: 6. For the CDR3, the DNA is TGTGCCAGCAGCTTAAGGCCGCTAGCGGGGGGGAAAGAGACCCAGTACTTC. This sequence encodes CASSLRPLAGGKETQYF.

The chain couples TRBV7-6 to TRBJ2-3; weak D call: TRBD2 (6 bases). The CDR3 sequence is 15 residues long. The ends were cut back, 2 bases at V and 6 bases at J, with 15 bases in the middle. Germline V gives CDR1 SGHVS, CDR2 FNYEAQ. The CDR3 protein is CASSLWGGDKDTQYF. The CDR3 DNA reads as TGTGCCAGCAGCTTATGGGGCGGGGATAAGGATACGCAGTATTTT.

This chain uses TRBV11-1 with TRBJ2-7, with 10 bases matching TRBD1. Germline trimming cut 3 bases from V and 5 bases from J; bases unmatched to any gene: 1. In germline, CDR1 is SGHAT, CDR2 FQDESV (reference sequence). This CDR3 comprises 13 residues. This CDR3 reads CASSLDRGDEQYF. For the CDR3, the DNA is TGTGCCAGCAGCTTGGACAGGGGGGACGAGCAGTACTTC.